Following are 15 T cell receptor beta chains from one sample sequenced in a study of T cell responses to AZD1222 COVID-19 vaccine. The table came from immunoSEQ multiplex PCR; TCRdb's copy has only in-frame clones and leaves some out. The sample shows about 150,000 clones, about 90% of them seen only once. The sequenced sample was peripheral blood, obtained 28 days after the second dose of the MenACWY control vaccine. The receptors were sampled from an adult who received the MenACWY meningococcal vaccine as a control.

The CDR3 region has the DNA TGTGCCAGCAGCGCACTACGGGGGAACACCGGGGAGCTGTTTTTT. It is translated as CASSALRGNTGELFF. V usage is TRBV7-9 and J usage is TRBJ2-2; D is possibly TRBD2 (5 bases). CDR1 and CDR2 (germline): SEHNR, FQNEAQ (reference sequence). The CDR3 length is 15 residues. V lost 5 bases and J 1 base, leaving 11 bases between the germline ends.

The chain links TRBV27 to TRBJ1-1; D is unresolved. Per the germline V gene, CDR1 is MNHEY and CDR2 is SMNVEV (reference sequence). Trimming removed 0 bases from V and 3 bases from J, with 11 bases in between. The CDR3 sequence is 15 residues long. CDR3 in DNA: TGTGCCAGCAGTTTATCGACCAACGGGGACACTGAAGCTTTCTTT. Protein sequence: CASSLSTNGDTEAFF.

This clone was detected only a few times. The identical CDR3 is also encoded by other nucleotide sequences in the sample. The chain combines TRBV5-4 with TRBJ2-5; D remains ambiguous. V lost 0 bases and J lost 3, with 0 bases in between. The CDR3 is 11 amino acids. The V gene's germline CDR1 is SGHNT and CDR2 YYREEE (reference sequence). As DNA, the CDR3 is TGTGCCAGCAGCTTGGAAGAGACCCAGTACTTC. Protein sequence: CASSLEETQYF.

V gene TRBV6-6 combines with J gene TRBJ2-3; perhaps TRBD1 as D (5 bases). Germline V lookup: CDR1 MNHNY, CDR2 SVGAGI (reference sequence). V lost 5 bases and J 5 bases, leaving 8 bases between the germline ends. The length of the CDR3 is 12 residues. The DNA of the CDR3 is TGTGCCAGCAGTAAGACAGTAGATACGCAGTATTTT. It codes for CASSKTVDTQYF.

The CDR3, as DNA: TGCAGCGTTGGCAAAGACACGAACACCGGGGAGCTGTTTTTT. As protein: CSVGKDTNTGELFF. This sequence joins TRBV29-1 and TRBJ2-2; no clear D gene. Germline V gives CDR1 SQVTM, CDR2 ANQGSEA. The CDR3 contains 14 residues. Deletions cut 4 bases from V and 0 bases from J, with 9 bases between.

The chain joins TRBV9 to TRBJ1-2, with a possible D match to TRBD1 (6 bases). The V end lost 0 bases, the J end lost 2 bases, and 11 bases lay between the germline ends. Looked up from germline, CDR1 is SGDLS and CDR2 is YYNGEE. The CDR3 contains 15 residues. The CDR3, as DNA: TGTGCCAGCAGCGTAGTACCGGACAGCAACTATGGCTACACCTTC. It specifies CASSVVPDSNYGYTF.

V usage is TRBV29-1 and J usage is TRBJ2-5; the match to TRBD1 covers 8 bases. The CDR3 is 13 amino acids. Germline V gene data show CDR1 as SQVTM and CDR2 as ANQGSEA. V lost 5 bases to trimming and J lost 5 bases; unmatched junction nucleotides: 7. The CDR3 nucleotides read TGCAGCGTTTCCGGGACAGGCGGGGAGACCCAGTACTTC. Its translation is CSVSGTGGETQYF.

The chain recombines TRBV28 with TRBJ2-1; D unresolved. The germline V gene encodes CDR1 MDHEN and CDR2 SYDVKM. The germline V and J ends were trimmed by 8 bases and 7 bases, with 15 bases remaining between them. The CDR3 is made up of 13 amino acids. CDR3 sequence: CASAPTKRNEQFF. In DNA, the CDR3 is TGTGCCAGCGCCCCCACGAAAAGGAATGAGCAGTTCTTC.

In DNA form, the CDR3 reads TGTGCCAGCAGCCCGGGGGGCCAAGAGACCCAGTACTTC. As protein: CASSPGGQETQYF. This sequence joins TRBV3-1 (or the pseudogene TRBV3-2) and TRBJ2-5; TRBD2 matches 7 bases. This CDR3 is 13 amino acids long. V was clipped by 4 bases and J by 1 base; unmatched bases: 0. The germline gives CDR1 LGHDT, CDR2 YNNKEL (reference sequence).

The rearrangement uses TRBV4-3 and TRBJ2-2; weak D call: TRBD1 (6 bases). The CDR3 loop spans 13 amino acids. Germline V CDR1 and CDR2: LGHNA, YSLEER. The V end lost 4 bases, the J end lost 5 bases, and 8 bases lay between the germline ends. In DNA form, the CDR3 reads TGCGCCAGCAGCCGAGACAGGACCGGGGAGCTGTTTTTT. Translated: CASSRDRTGELFF.

This CDR3 is CASSLDGRASEQFF. CDR3 in DNA: TGTGCCAGCAGCTTAGACGGGAGGGCCAGTGAGCAGTTCTTC. The genes are TRBV7-2 and TRBJ2-1, with 8 positions matching TRBD2. The trim removed 1 base at V and 9 bases at J, leaving 5 bases unmatched. The CDR3 runs 14 residues. Germline lookup yields CDR1 SGHTA and CDR2 FQGNSA.

This clone appeared once. At the DNA level, this CDR3 is encoded by other sequences in the same sample as well. This chain uses TRBV28 with TRBJ2-2; TRBD1 matches at 8 bases. From germline, CDR1 is MDHEN and CDR2 SYDVKM. Trimming at V came to 4 bases and at J to 4 bases, leaving 2 bases not matched to a gene. The CDR3 runs to 14 residues. For the CDR3, the DNA is TGTGCCAGCAGTTCTGGACAGGGCACCGGGGAGCTGTTTTTT. It codes for CASSSGQGTGELFF. Combining the CDR3 with reference TRBV28 and TRBJ2-2 gives the whole variable domain DVKVTQSSRYLVKRTGEKVFLECVQDMDHENMFWYRQDPGLGLRLIYFSYDVKMKEKGDIPEGYSVSREKKERFSLILESASTNQTSMYLCASSSGQGTGELFFGEGSRLTVL.

CDR3 residues: CASSTRTGSGYTF. In nucleotides, the CDR3 is TGTGCCAGCAGTACTAGGACAGGGTCCGGCTACACCTTC. The rearrangement joins TRBV6-5 to TRBJ1-2, with 8 bases aligning to TRBD1. Per germline, CDR1 MNHEY and CDR2 SVGAGI. V gave up 5 bases and J gave up 8 bases; unmatched junction bases: 7. The CDR3 runs to 13 residues.

CDR3 amino acids: CASSENLGAVSYGYTF. The CDR3, as DNA: TGTGCCAGCAGTGAAAATCTCGGGGCCGTGAGCTATGGCTACACCTTC. The V and J genes are TRBV6-1 and TRBJ1-2, with D perhaps matching TRBD1 (5 bases). The V gene's germline CDR1 is MNHNS and CDR2 SASEGT. V was clipped by 2 bases and J by 4 bases, with 17 bases between them. The CDR3 is 16 amino acids.

This chain uses TRBV6-1 with TRBJ2-5; 7 bases agree with TRBD1. After removal of 0 bases from V and 5 bases from J, the junction contained 12 bases not matched to a gene. This CDR3 is built from 17 residues. Germline assignment: CDR1 MNHNS and CDR2 SASEGT. CDR3 loop: CASSEAGRGPSGETQYF. CDR3 coding DNA: TGTGCCAGCAGTGAAGCGGGAAGGGGGCCCTCCGGGGAGACCCAGTACTTC.